This T cell receptor beta chain was obtained from a study of T-cell memory formation after mild COVID-19 (dated by TCRdb to the early 2020s). About the investigation overall: TCR sequence clusters from the two donors were found to be largely donor specific. T-cell clones expanding and contracting after mild COVID-19 in a couple of donors were tracked by longitudinal TCRalpha and TCRbeta repertoire sequencing. Two young, previously healthy adult volunteers made up the cohort, one male and one female. General conclusions and limits of the study: SARS-CoV-2 specificity of the second-wave clones peaking on day 37 was not confirmed. The study covered only two mild cases, and larger cohorts including severe cases with pre-infection samples were considered necessary. From day 15 to 85, contracting clones showed balanced CD4/CD8 phenotypes, whereas a second wave of clones that expanded from day 15 to 37 leaned towards CD4+. Some responding clones were detected in pre-infection memory, which suggested that pre-existing cross-reactive memory T cells had joined the SARS-CoV-2 response. Contracting CD4+ clones appeared mostly in the CM and EM memory subsets, whereas CD8+ clones were enriched in EMRA.

Ficoll-Paque density gradient centrifugation was used to isolate PBMCs. V is cut by 0 bases and J by 1 base, and the space between the germline ends is 10 bases. Measured from the cysteine to the phenylalanine, the CDR3 is 14 residues long. Only CDR3 DNA is held: 42 bases, read in frame from base 1. In the germline V gene (reference sequence), CDR1 corresponds to DFQATT and CDR2 to SNEGSKA. The sample was run on an Illumina NovaSeq 6000. TCRalpha and TCRbeta cDNA libraries were constructed by 5'RACE with constant-segment primers, with sample barcodes and unique molecular identifiers being introduced. Trizol reagent was used to extract RNA from every sample. The libraries were amplified in two PCR steps, and the second step added a second sample barcode and Illumina TruSeq adapters. Sequencing of libraries was performed on an Illumina NovaSeq with 2 x 150 bp paired-end reads. The original methods were these. Demultiplexing of reads and collapsing into UMI-guided consensus sequences were performed with migec v1.2.7. Using mixcr v2.1.11, UMI consensuses were aligned to TRA and TRB V and J templates and then assembled into clonotypes. A clonotype was counted as expanded or contracted only if both edgeR and NoisET called the change significant, with noise models trained on biological replicates. For edgeR calls, the cutoffs were a false discovery rate-adjusted p below 0.01 and a log2 fold-change threshold of 1. PCA with hierarchical clustering of max-normalized trajectories of the 1000 most abundant clonotypes was used as exploratory dynamics analysis. The CD4 or CD8 phenotype of responding clones was assigned using the separately sequenced CD4+ and CD8+ repertoires. Using fastp at Q25 and MiXCR, TCRdb reprocessed the public reads and kept productive beta chains. Here each entry gathers all rows of one CDR3 protein and keeps the most common genes and DNA. Here the V and J calls rest on TCRdb's processing, not on the authors' analysis. This sample comprises roughly 610,000 distinct CDR3 sequences, 15% to 20% of them detected only once. The top ten clonotypes cover roughly 7.8% of the sample.

This clonotype appeared a few times. It has no known antigen specificity. No per-base quality is available; no much larger clone lies one base away. The origin of this receptor is an adult woman who had mild COVID-19 (a few samples of this study predate the infection). The sample titles of this study are shuffled in the database, so cell type and time point are left out; the donor was told from shared clones. The chain is encoded by TRBV20-1 joined to TRBJ2-7, with the D segment identity uncertain. The material sequenced was PBMCs or a T cell subset sorted from them (not recorded which). The base sequence is TGCAGTGCTAGAGATTTTGACGGATCCTACGAGCAGTACTTC. Its product reads: CSARDFDGSYEQYF.